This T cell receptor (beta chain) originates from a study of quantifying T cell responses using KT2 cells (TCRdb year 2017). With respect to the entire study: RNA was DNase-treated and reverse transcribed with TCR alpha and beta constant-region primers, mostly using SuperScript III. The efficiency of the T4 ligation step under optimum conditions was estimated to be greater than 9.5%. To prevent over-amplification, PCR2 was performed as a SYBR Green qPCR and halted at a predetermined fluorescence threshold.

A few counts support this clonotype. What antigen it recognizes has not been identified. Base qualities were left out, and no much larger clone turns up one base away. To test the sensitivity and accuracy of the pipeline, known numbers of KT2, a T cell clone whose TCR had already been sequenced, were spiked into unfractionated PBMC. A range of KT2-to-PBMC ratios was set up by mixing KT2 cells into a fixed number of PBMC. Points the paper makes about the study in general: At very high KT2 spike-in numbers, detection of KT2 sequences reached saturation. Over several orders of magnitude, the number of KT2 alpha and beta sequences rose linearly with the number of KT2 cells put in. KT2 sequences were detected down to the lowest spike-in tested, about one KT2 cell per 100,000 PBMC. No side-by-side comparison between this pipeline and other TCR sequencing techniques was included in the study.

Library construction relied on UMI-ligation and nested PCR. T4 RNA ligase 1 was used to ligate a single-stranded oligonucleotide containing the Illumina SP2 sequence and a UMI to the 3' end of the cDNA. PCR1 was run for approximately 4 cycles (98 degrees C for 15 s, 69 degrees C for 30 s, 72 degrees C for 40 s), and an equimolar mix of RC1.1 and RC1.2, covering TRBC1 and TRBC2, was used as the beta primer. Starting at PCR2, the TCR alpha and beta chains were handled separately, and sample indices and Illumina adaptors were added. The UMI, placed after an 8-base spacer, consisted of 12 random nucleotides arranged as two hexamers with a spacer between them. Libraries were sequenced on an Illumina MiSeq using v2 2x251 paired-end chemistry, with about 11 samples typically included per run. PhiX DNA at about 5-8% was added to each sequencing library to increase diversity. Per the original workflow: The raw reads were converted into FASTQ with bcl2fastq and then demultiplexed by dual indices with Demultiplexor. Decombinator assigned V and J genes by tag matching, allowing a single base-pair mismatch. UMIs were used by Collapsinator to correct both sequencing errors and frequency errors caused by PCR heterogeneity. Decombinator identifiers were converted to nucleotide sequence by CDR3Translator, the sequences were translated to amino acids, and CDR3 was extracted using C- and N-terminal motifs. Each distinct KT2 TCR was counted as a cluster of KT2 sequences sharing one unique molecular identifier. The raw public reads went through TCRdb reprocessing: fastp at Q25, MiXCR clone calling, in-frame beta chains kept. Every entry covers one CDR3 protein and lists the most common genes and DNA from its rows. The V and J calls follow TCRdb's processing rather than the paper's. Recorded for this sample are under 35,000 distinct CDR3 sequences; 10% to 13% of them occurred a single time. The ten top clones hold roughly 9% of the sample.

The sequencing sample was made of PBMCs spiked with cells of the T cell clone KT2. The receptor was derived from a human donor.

DNA sequence: TGTGCCAGCAGGGTCGGCATTAGCGGGAGCACAGATACGCAGTATTTT. Its protein product is CASRVGISGSTDTQYF. The chain couples TRBV11-2 to TRBJ2-3, and TRBD2 matches 7 of the central bases. The CDR3 spans 16 residues, from the cysteine through the phenylalanine. The only DNA kept is the CDR3, 48 bases in frame from the first base. CDR1 and CDR2 (SGHAT, FQNNGV) derive from the germline V gene. Unmatched junction bases come to 9, with V trimmed by 6 bases and J by 0 bases.